This T cell receptor (beta chain) derives from a study of shared clonotypes between healthy human individuals. Background on the study: Donors had three CD4 naive, three CD4 memory, two CD8 naive and one CD8 memory plate apiece.

Germline CDR1 reads MNHEY; CDR2 reads SMNVEV (reference sequence). The CDR3 runs to 13 residues. Trimming cost V 4 bases and J 7 bases, with 11 bases left between them. Only in-frame clones appear in the TCRdb table, and some are missing; sequencing was by immunoSEQ multiplex PCR. Of 2 million to 2.5 million clones listed, about 95% are singletons. Naive CD8 cells, CD45RO-negative and positively selected for CCR7, excluded terminally differentiated effector memory CD45RA+ cells. The receptor was isolated from a man younger than 35 in good health. Sequencing was carried out using naive CD8+ T cells sorted from blood. The chain employs TRBV27 and TRBJ1-5, with unresolved D. The CDR3 is CASSWEVGQPQHF. The CDR3 nucleotides are TGTGCCAGCAGTTGGGAAGTTGGACAGCCCCAGCATTTT.